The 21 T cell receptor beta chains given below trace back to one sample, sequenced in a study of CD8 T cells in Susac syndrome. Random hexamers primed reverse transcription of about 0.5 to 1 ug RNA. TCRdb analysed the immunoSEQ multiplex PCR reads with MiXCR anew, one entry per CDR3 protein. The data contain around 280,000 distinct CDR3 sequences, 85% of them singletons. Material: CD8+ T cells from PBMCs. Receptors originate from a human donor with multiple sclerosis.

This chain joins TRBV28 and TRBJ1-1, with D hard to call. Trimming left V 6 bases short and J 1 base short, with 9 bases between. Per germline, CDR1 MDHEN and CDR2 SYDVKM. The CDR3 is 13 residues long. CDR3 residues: CASSATRNTEAFF. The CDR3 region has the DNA TGTGCCAGCAGCGCAACACGGAACACTGAAGCTTTCTTT.

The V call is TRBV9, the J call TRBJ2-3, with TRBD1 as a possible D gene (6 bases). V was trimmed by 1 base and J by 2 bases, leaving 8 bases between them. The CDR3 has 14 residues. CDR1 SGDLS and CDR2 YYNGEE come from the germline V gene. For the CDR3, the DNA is TGTGCCAGCAGCGTATCAGGGGTCACAGATACGCAGTATTTT. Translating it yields CASSVSGVTDTQYF.

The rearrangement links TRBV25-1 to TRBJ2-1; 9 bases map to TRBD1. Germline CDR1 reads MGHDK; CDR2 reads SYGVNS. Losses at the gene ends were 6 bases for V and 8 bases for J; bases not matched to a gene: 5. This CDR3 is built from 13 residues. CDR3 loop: CASRGQGSHEQFF. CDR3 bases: TGTGCCAGCAGGGGACAGGGATCCCATGAGCAGTTCTTC.

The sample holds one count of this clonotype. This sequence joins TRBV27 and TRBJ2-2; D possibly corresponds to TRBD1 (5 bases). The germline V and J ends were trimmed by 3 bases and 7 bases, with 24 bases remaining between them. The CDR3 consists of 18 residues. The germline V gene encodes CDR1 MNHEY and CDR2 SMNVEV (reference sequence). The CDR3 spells CASSFYFKGHPQGGELFF. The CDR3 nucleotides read TGTGCCAGCAGTTTCTATTTTAAAGGGCACCCCCAGGGCGGGGAGCTGTTTTTT.

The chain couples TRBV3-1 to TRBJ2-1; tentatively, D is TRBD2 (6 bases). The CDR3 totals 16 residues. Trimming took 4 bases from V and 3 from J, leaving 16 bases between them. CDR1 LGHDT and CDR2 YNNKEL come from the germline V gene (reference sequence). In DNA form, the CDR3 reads TGTGCCAGCAGCCTCCAGACTAGAAAGGGCTACAATGAGCAGTTCTTC. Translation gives CASSLQTRKGYNEQFF.

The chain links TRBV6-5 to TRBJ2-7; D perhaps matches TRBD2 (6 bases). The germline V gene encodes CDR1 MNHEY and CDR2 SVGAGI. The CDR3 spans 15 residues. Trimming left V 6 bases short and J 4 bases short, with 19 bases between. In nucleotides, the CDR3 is TGTGCCAGCAGCCCCGAGGAGGGCGAGGTTTACGAGCAGTACTTC. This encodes CASSPEEGEVYEQYF.

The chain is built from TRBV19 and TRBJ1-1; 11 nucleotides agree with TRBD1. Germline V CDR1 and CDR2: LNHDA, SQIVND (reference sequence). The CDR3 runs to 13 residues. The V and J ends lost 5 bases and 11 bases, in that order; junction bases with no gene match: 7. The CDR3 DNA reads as TGTGCCAGTAGTCTGGACAGGGGGCGGGAGGCTTTCTTT. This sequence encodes CASSLDRGREAFF.

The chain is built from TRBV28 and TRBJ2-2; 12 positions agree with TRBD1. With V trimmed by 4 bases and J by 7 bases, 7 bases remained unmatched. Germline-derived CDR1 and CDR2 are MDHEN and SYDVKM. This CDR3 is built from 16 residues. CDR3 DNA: TGTGCCAGCAGTTCCCCGGGACAGGGGGCTATCGGGGAGCTGTTTTTT. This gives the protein CASSSPGQGAIGELFF.

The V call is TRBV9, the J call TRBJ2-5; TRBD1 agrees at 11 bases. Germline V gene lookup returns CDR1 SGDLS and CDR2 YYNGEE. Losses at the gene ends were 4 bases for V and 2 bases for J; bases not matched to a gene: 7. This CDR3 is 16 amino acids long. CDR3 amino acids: CASSNRDRGVQETQYF. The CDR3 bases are TGTGCCAGCAGCAACCGGGACAGGGGGGTTCAAGAGACCCAGTACTTC.

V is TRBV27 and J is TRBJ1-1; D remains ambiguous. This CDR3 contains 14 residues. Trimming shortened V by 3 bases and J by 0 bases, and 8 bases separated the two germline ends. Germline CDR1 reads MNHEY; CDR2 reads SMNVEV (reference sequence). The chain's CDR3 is CASSFLGLNTEAFF. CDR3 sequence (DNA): TGTGCCAGCAGTTTTTTGGGTTTGAACACTGAAGCTTTCTTT.

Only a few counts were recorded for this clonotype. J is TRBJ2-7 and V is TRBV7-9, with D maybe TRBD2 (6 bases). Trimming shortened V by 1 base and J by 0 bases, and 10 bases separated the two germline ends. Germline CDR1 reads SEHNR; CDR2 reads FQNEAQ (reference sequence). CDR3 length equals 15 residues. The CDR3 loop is CASSLGSGSSYEQYF. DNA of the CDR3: TGTGCCAGCAGCTTAGGTAGCGGCAGCTCCTACGAGCAGTACTTC.

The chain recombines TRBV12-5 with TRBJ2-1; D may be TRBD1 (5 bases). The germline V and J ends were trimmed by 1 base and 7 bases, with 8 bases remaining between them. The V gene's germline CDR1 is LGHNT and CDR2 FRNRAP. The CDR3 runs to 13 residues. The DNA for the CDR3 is TGTGCTAGTGGTTTGGGACAGAATAATGAGCAGTTCTTC. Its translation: CASGLGQNNEQFF.

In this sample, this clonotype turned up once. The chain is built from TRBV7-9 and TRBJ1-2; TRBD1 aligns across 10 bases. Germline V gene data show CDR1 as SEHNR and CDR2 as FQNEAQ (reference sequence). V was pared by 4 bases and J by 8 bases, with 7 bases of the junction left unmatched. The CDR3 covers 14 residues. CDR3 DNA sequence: TGTGCCAGCAGCTCCGACAGGGGGCCGAGGGGCTACACCTTC. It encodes CASSSDRGPRGYTF.

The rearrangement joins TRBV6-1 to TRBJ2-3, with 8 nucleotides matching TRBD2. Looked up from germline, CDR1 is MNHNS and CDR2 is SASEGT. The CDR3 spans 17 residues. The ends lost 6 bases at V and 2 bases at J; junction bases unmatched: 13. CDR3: CASSRPGGTRHTDTQYF. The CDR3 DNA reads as TGTGCCAGCAGCCGTCCCGGGGGGACTAGACACACAGATACGCAGTATTTT.

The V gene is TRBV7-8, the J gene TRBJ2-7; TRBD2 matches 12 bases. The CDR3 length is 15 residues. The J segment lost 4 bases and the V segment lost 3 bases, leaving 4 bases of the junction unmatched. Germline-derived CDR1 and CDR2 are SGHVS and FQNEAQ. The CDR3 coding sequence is TGTGCCAGCAGCTTCCAGACTAGCGGGAGATACGAGCAGTACTTC. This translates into CASSFQTSGRYEQYF.

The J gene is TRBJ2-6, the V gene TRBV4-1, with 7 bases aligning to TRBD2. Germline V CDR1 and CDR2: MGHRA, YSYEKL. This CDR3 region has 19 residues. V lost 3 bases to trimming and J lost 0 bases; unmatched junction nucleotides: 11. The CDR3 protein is CASSQHISGGTSGANVLTF. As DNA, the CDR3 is TGCGCCAGCAGCCAGCATATCTCGGGAGGTACCTCTGGGGCCAACGTCCTGACTTTC.

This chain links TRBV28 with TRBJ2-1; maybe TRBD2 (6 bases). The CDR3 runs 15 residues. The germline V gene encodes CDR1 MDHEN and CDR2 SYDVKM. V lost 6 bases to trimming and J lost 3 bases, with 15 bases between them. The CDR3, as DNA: TGTGCCAGCAGCCCTACTAGCTGGGGCTACAATGAGCAGTTCTTC. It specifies CASSPTSWGYNEQFF.

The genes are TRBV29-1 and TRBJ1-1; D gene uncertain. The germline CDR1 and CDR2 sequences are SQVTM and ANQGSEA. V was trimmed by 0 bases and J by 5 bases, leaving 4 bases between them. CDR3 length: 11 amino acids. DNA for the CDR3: TGCAGCGTTGAAGATATGACTGAAGCTTTCTTT. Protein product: CSVEDMTEAFF.

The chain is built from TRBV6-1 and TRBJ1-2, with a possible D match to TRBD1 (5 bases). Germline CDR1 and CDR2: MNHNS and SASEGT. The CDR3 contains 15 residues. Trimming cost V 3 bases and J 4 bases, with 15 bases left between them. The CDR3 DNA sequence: TGTGCCAGCAGTGACCTCGGGGAGGGGATCTATGGCTACACCTTC. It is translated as CASSDLGEGIYGYTF.

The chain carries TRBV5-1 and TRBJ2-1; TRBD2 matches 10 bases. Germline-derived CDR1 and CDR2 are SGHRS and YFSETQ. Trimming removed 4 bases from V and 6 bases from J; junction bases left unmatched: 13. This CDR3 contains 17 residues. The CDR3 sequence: CASSIPLSGRAFNEQFF. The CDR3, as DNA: TGCGCCAGCAGCATCCCCCTGAGCGGGAGGGCCTTCAATGAGCAGTTCTTC.

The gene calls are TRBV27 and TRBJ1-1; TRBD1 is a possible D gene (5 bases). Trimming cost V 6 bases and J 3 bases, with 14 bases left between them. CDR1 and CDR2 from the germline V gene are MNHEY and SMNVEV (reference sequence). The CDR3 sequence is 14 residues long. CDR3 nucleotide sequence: TGTGCCAGCAGGGTAAGGGGAAGGGACACTGAAGCTTTCTTT. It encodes CASRVRGRDTEAFF.